This T cell receptor beta chain emerged from a study of shared clonotypes between healthy human individuals (dated by TCRdb to the early 2020s). At the level of the whole study: The cohort comprised a couple of women and three men aged 18 to 49 years. To increase sequencing depth and limit assay-specific biases, different laboratories used diverse techniques to prepare libraries and sequence TCR repertoires. Blood TCR repertoires of several healthy adults were deeply sequenced to estimate repertoire size and the extent of clonotype sharing between individuals. Between about 0.8 and 9 billion PBMCs per donor were obtained by leukapheresis. Results the study describes overall, beyond this receptor: Based on pairwise subsampling, the degree of clonotype sharing among donors was expected to be affected by sequencing depth. Sampling was restricted to blood, and TCR repertoires in tissues likely differ from the TCR repertoires found in blood. Because the study included a small number of donors, the genetic and exposure-history diversity represented was limited.

Including cysteine and phenylalanine, the CDR3 has 18 amino acids. Just the 54-base CDR3 DNA is kept, in frame starting at base 1. V is pruned by 0 bases and J by 3 bases, leaving 8 bases of the junction without a gene match. Reading the germline V gene gives CDR1 LGHNA and CDR2 YSLEER. Donors were healthy HIV-negative adults with no recently reported acute infections or vaccinations. Only Caucasian adults living in Nashville, Tennessee, USA were represented among the donors. For unsorted samples, roughly 90 million PBMCs were counted, and genomic DNA was extracted using the QIAamp DNA Blood Mini kit. Blood was obtained by leukapheresis, after which PBMCs were separated by Ficoll-Histopaque density gradient centrifugation and cryopreserved in liquid nitrogen vapor phase. Using the deep immunoSEQ assay, multiplex PCR amplified TCR CDR3 regions from genomic DNA. Extracted genomic DNA from each cell subset was distributed evenly across all wells of several immunoSEQ 96-well plates, and each plate was treated as a replicate. For unsorted PBMC, approximately 290 ng genomic DNA, equal to roughly 33,000 T cell genomes, was loaded into each replicate PCR. Ten immunoSEQ deep assay plates were used to sequence the unsorted PBMC genomic DNA. The purified libraries were quantified using a Qubit 3.0 fluorometer, sized with a Bioanalyzer 2100, and then quantified again using the KAPA Library Quantification kit. Each immunoSEQ 96-well plate was sequenced on its own single-read 150-cycle Illumina NextSeq 550 flow cell. In the authors' own workflow: The immunoSEQ output contained only junctional sequences without quality scores, so filtering could not match that applied to full-length reads. Sequences were annotated with PyIR, a Python wrapper for IgBLAST v1.9, and V/J genes and CDR3 were assigned using IMGT germline references. Reads with weak V/J assignments (E-value above 1e-6), missing CDR3, stop codons, out-of-frame junctions, or ambiguous translated residues were removed. A V3J clonotype was defined by an identical inferred V gene, J gene, and CDR3 amino acid sequence. Percentage overlap between repertoires was calculated by dividing the number of shared unique clonotypes by the size of the smaller repertoire. Three approaches were used to assess repertoire richness: RTK rarefaction, the Chao1 estimator, and Recon v2.1 estimates of unobserved clonotypes. The table was pulled from immuneACCESS by TCRdb, which kept in-frame rearrangements only. Such tables lose some clones; where checked, under half of the loss comes from unresolved V genes, and the rest has no known cause. For V, J and clone size, that table is used; D and trimming come from the DNA. The table for this sample lists approximately 460,000 clones; 75% to 80% of them were counted only once. The ten biggest clones cover 12% of the sample.

Remarks on this clone: There is no known antigen for this receptor. A read error may explain this, as a much larger clone is one base away. In the same sample, other DNA sequences code for this CDR3.

The TCR comes from a woman in her thirties or forties in good health. Some clones in this sample may be carry-over from other donors' samples. Sequences were obtained from PBMCs. This chain joins TRBV4-3 to TRBJ2-1, with 10 central nucleotides matching TRBD1. The sequenced DNA: TGCGCCAGCAGCCAAGATCCGTCGGGACAGGGGATCTACAATGAGCAGTTCTTC. It encodes CASSQDPSGQGIYNEQFF.